This T cell receptor (beta chain) is drawn from a study of T cells in Graves' hyperthyroidism and ophthalmopathy. Study-level results: By a 13 V-J model, ophthalmopathy was set apart from stable hyperthyroidism.

PBMCs came from 10 ml fresh peripheral blood. Ten or more counts support this clonotype. What it binds is unknown. Amplification yielded TCR beta CDR3 regions, with RNA transcripts as the source. Initially, a first-round RT-PCR of the TCR CDR3 employed the HTBI primer set. TCRdb re-called the multiplex PCR reads through MiXCR, storing one row per CDR3 protein. Here the sample spans about 200,000 distinct CDR3 sequences, approximately 16% being singletons. This CDR3 contains 13 residues. V was trimmed by 8 bases and J by 1 base, leaving 11 bases between them. Germline V lookup: CDR1 SGHTA, CDR2 FQGTGA. The origin of this receptor is a woman between 50 and 59 years old with Graves' hyperthyroidism. The sample comprised blood. The chain combines TRBV7-3 with TRBJ1-1, with a weak D call TRBD1 (5 bases). The CDR3 here is CASAIRENTEAFF. The CDR3 DNA sequence: TGTGCCAGCGCCATCAGGGAGAACACTGAAGCTTTCTTT.